These T cell receptor beta chains were read from a single sample in a study of vaccination and CD4 T cells after COVID-19. The antigens for these receptors are not known. MiXCR, run by TCRdb on the PCR reads, gives a single entry per CDR3 protein. The table includes under 25,000 distinct CDR3 sequences, around 50% detected once. What was sequenced was CD4+ T cells from blood, cultured in vitro. The receptors shown here come from a human donor who had recovered from COVID-19. Both conserved end residues are part of each CDR3. Fields, in order: V gene, J gene, clone size, D gene, CDR3 protein, CDR3 DNA. D genes are given only for firm matches. Clone size is shown for a subset of rows, as once, few, many or a class of expanded clone.

v_call: TRBV7-2; j_call: TRBJ2-1; clone_size: NA; d_call: TRBD1; cdr3_aa: CASSMGQYNEQFF; cdr3_nt: TGTGCCAGCAGCATGGGACAGTACAATGAGCAGTTCTTC
v_call: TRBV10-1; j_call: TRBJ2-7; clone_size: few; d_call: NA; cdr3_aa: CASSDPTSYEQYF; cdr3_nt: TGCGCCAGCAGTGACCCGACCTCCTACGAGCAGTACTTC
v_call: TRBV7-9; j_call: TRBJ1-1; clone_size: few; d_call: NA; cdr3_aa: CASSPSQAGDTEAFF; cdr3_nt: TGTGCCAGCAGCCCTTCCCAGGCGGGGGACACTGAAGCTTTCTTT
v_call: TRBV6-2/TRBV6-3; j_call: TRBJ1-5; clone_size: NA; d_call: NA; cdr3_aa: CASRPSGRELAQPQHF; cdr3_nt: TGTGCCAGCAGACCCAGCGGCAGGGAGCTGGCTCAGCCCCAGCATTTT
v_call: TRBV18; j_call: TRBJ1-1; clone_size: NA; d_call: NA; cdr3_aa: CASSPQEDTEAFF; cdr3_nt: TGTGCCAGCTCACCTCAGGAGGACACTGAAGCTTTCTTT
v_call: TRBV5-8; j_call: TRBJ2-1; clone_size: NA; d_call: TRBD2; cdr3_aa: CASSLAGTSGTEGEQFF; cdr3_nt: TGTGCCAGCAGCTTGGCCGGGACTAGCGGGACAGAGGGTGAGCAGTTCTTC
v_call: TRBV2; j_call: TRBJ2-2; clone_size: NA; d_call: TRBD1; cdr3_aa: CASTPGQGRRTGELFF; cdr3_nt: TGTGCCAGCACCCCGGGACAGGGTAGACGCACCGGGGAGCTGTTTTTT
v_call: TRBV6-2/TRBV6-3; j_call: TRBJ1-5; clone_size: NA; d_call: TRBD1; cdr3_aa: CASTDAVTGGNQPQHF; cdr3_nt: TGTGCCAGCACCGACGCCGTGACAGGGGGCAATCAGCCCCAGCATTTT
v_call: TRBV5-1; j_call: TRBJ2-2; clone_size: NA; d_call: NA; cdr3_aa: CASSLAGAGEHGELFF; cdr3_nt: TGCGCCAGCAGCTTGGCGGGAGCTGGTGAGCACGGGGAGCTGTTTTTT
v_call: TRBV20-1; j_call: TRBJ2-5; clone_size: NA; d_call: NA; cdr3_aa: CSAPSPWGQETQYF; cdr3_nt: TGCAGTGCTCCTTCGCCTTGGGGTCAAGAGACCCAGTACTTC
v_call: TRBV19; j_call: TRBJ1-5; clone_size: NA; d_call: TRBD1; cdr3_aa: CASSRQGLENQPQHF; cdr3_nt: TGTGCCAGTAGTAGACAGGGTTTGGAGAATCAGCCCCAGCATTTT
v_call: TRBV4-2; j_call: TRBJ2-3; clone_size: NA; d_call: NA; cdr3_aa: CASSQGRARTDTQYF; cdr3_nt: TGTGCCAGCAGCCAAGGTAGAGCGCGCACAGATACGCAGTATTTT
v_call: TRBV27; j_call: TRBJ1-1; clone_size: few; d_call: TRBD1; cdr3_aa: CATYTPRGTGTTEAFF; cdr3_nt: TGTGCCACCTATACGCCGAGGGGGACAGGGACAACTGAAGCTTTCTTT
v_call: TRBV20-1; j_call: TRBJ2-7; clone_size: few; d_call: NA; cdr3_aa: CSARDSGAGYEQYF; cdr3_nt: TGCAGTGCTAGAGACTCGGGGGCCGGGTACGAGCAGTACTTC
v_call: TRBV6-2/TRBV6-3; j_call: TRBJ1-5; clone_size: NA; d_call: NA; cdr3_aa: CASRDTTEQPQHF; cdr3_nt: TGTGCCAGCAGGGACACTACGGAACAGCCCCAGCATTTT
v_call: TRBV4-2; j_call: TRBJ1-5; clone_size: NA; d_call: NA; cdr3_aa: CASSQVTGNQPQHF; cdr3_nt: TGTGCCAGCAGCCAGGTGACGGGAAATCAGCCCCAGCATTTT
v_call: TRBV6-2/TRBV6-3; j_call: TRBJ2-4; clone_size: NA; d_call: NA; cdr3_aa: CASCTTENIQYF; cdr3_nt: TGTGCCAGCTGTACTACAGAAAACATTCAGTACTTC
v_call: TRBV20-1; j_call: TRBJ2-3; clone_size: NA; d_call: NA; cdr3_aa: CSARDHWAAVTDTQYF; cdr3_nt: TGCAGTGCTAGAGATCATTGGGCGGCGGTCACAGATACGCAGTATTTT
v_call: TRBV27; j_call: TRBJ2-2; clone_size: NA; d_call: TRBD1; cdr3_aa: CASGTGKELFF; cdr3_nt: TGTGCCAGCGGGACAGGGAAGGAGCTGTTTTTT
v_call: TRBV6-1; j_call: TRBJ1-2; clone_size: few; d_call: NA; cdr3_aa: CASFGGGFSRGYTF; cdr3_nt: TGTGCCAGCTTCGGCGGGGGCTTTTCCAGGGGCTACACCTTC
v_call: TRBV6-2/TRBV6-3; j_call: TRBJ1-2; clone_size: once; d_call: TRBD1; cdr3_aa: CASSSSGQGYGYTF; cdr3_nt: TGTGCCAGCAGCTCCTCTGGACAGGGCTATGGCTACACCTTC
v_call: TRBV28; j_call: TRBJ1-2; clone_size: few; d_call: NA; cdr3_aa: CASSFGNYGYTF; cdr3_nt: TGTGCCAGCAGTTTTGGTAACTATGGCTACACCTTC
v_call: TRBV6-1; j_call: TRBJ1-2; clone_size: NA; d_call: NA; cdr3_aa: CASRQQGYGYTF; cdr3_nt: TGTGCCAGCAGACAACAGGGCTATGGCTACACCTTC
v_call: TRBV24-1; j_call: TRBJ2-7; clone_size: NA; d_call: TRBD2; cdr3_aa: CATSDAGGGYEQYF; cdr3_nt: TGTGCCACCAGTGATGCGGGCGGGGGGTACGAGCAGTACTTC
v_call: TRBV30; j_call: TRBJ2-2; clone_size: NA; d_call: NA; cdr3_aa: CAWRDRANTGELFF; cdr3_nt: TGTGCCTGGAGGGACAGAGCGAACACCGGGGAGCTGTTTTTT
v_call: TRBV5-1; j_call: TRBJ2-2; clone_size: few; d_call: TRBD1; cdr3_aa: CASSLRQGNTGELFF; cdr3_nt: TGCGCCAGCAGCCTGAGACAGGGTAACACCGGGGAGCTGTTTTTT
v_call: TRBV20-1; j_call: TRBJ2-1; clone_size: NA; d_call: NA; cdr3_aa: CSARPPILESSYNEQFF; cdr3_nt: TGCAGTGCTAGACCACCTATCTTGGAGAGCTCCTACAATGAGCAGTTCTTC
v_call: TRBV6-2/TRBV6-3; j_call: TRBJ1-2; clone_size: NA; d_call: TRBD1; cdr3_aa: CASSYLVFGTGDGYTF; cdr3_nt: TGTGCCAGCAGTTACCTGGTTTTCGGGACAGGGGACGGCTACACCTTC
v_call: TRBV24-1; j_call: TRBJ1-4; clone_size: NA; d_call: NA; cdr3_aa: CATSAAGQQAGYEKLFF; cdr3_nt: TGTGCCACCAGTGCCGCCGGACAACAGGCCGGGTATGAAAAACTGTTTTTT
v_call: TRBV19; j_call: TRBJ1-2; clone_size: few; d_call: NA; cdr3_aa: CASSLQRRGYGYTF; cdr3_nt: TGTGCCAGTAGCCTCCAGAGACGAGGGTATGGCTACACCTTC
v_call: TRBV20-1; j_call: TRBJ2-1; clone_size: NA; d_call: NA; cdr3_aa: CSARIGGPNSYNEQFF; cdr3_nt: TGCAGTGCTAGAATCGGGGGACCGAACTCCTACAATGAGCAGTTCTTC
v_call: TRBV20-1; j_call: TRBJ1-5; clone_size: NA; d_call: NA; cdr3_aa: CSARGDSNQPQHF; cdr3_nt: TGCAGTGCTAGGGGGGACAGCAATCAGCCCCAGCATTTT
v_call: TRBV30; j_call: TRBJ2-6; clone_size: few; d_call: TRBD1; cdr3_aa: CAWSSYGTGGFLTF; cdr3_nt: TGTGCCTGGAGTTCATACGGGACAGGGGGCTTCCTGACTTTC
v_call: TRBV19; j_call: TRBJ2-2; clone_size: few; d_call: NA; cdr3_aa: CASSIIGGELFF; cdr3_nt: TGTGCCAGTAGTATAATAGGCGGGGAGCTGTTTTTT
v_call: TRBV7-9; j_call: TRBJ2-1; clone_size: NA; d_call: TRBD2; cdr3_aa: CASSLGGTSGRPFF; cdr3_nt: TGTGCCAGCAGCTTAGGCGGGACTAGCGGGAGGCCGTTCTTC
v_call: TRBV19; j_call: TRBJ2-7; clone_size: NA; d_call: NA; cdr3_aa: CATGVWQYVSYEQYF; cdr3_nt: TGTGCCACCGGTGTGTGGCAGTACGTATCCTACGAGCAGTACTTC
v_call: TRBV2; j_call: TRBJ2-2; clone_size: NA; d_call: NA; cdr3_aa: CASREGVATGELFF; cdr3_nt: TGTGCCAGCAGAGAGGGAGTCGCCACCGGGGAGCTGTTTTTT
v_call: TRBV11-3; j_call: TRBJ2-7; clone_size: NA; d_call: NA; cdr3_aa: CASSFSGASYEQYF; cdr3_nt: TGTGCCAGCAGCTTTTCCGGGGCGTCCTACGAGCAGTACTTC
v_call: TRBV6-1; j_call: TRBJ1-1; clone_size: NA; d_call: TRBD1; cdr3_aa: CASRETPTGVTEAFF; cdr3_nt: TGTGCCAGCAGAGAAACCCCTACAGGGGTAACTGAAGCTTTCTTT
v_call: TRBV7-3; j_call: TRBJ2-2; clone_size: few; d_call: NA; cdr3_aa: CASSSQGDTGELFF; cdr3_nt: TGTGCCAGCAGCTCACAGGGAGACACCGGGGAGCTGTTTTTT
v_call: TRBV20-1; j_call: TRBJ2-3; clone_size: few; d_call: TRBD2; cdr3_aa: CSAMASGSSDTQYF; cdr3_nt: TGCAGTGCTATGGCTAGCGGGAGCTCAGATACGCAGTATTTT
v_call: TRBV4-2; j_call: TRBJ2-3; clone_size: NA; d_call: TRBD2; cdr3_aa: CASSQGVGLGADTQYF; cdr3_nt: TGTGCCAGCAGCCAGGGGGTTGGACTAGGGGCAGATACGCAGTATTTT
v_call: TRBV10-3; j_call: TRBJ1-2; clone_size: NA; d_call: NA; cdr3_aa: CAIAGPTVNYGYTF; cdr3_nt: TGTGCCATCGCGGGGCCTACAGTTAACTATGGCTACACCTTC
v_call: TRBV5-1; j_call: TRBJ2-3; clone_size: NA; d_call: NA; cdr3_aa: CASSLLGLTSTDTQYF; cdr3_nt: TGCGCCAGCAGCTTGCTGGGACTCACAAGCACAGATACGCAGTATTTT
v_call: TRBV7-2; j_call: TRBJ2-3; clone_size: NA; d_call: NA; cdr3_aa: CASSLDSGATDTQYF; cdr3_nt: TGTGCCAGCAGCTTGGATTCGGGAGCAACAGATACGCAGTATTTT
v_call: TRBV23-1; j_call: TRBJ2-6; clone_size: NA; d_call: NA; cdr3_aa: CASSLAVKRPGANVLTF; cdr3_nt: TGCGCCAGCAGTCTAGCGGTAAAGAGGCCTGGGGCCAACGTCCTGACTTTC
v_call: TRBV19; j_call: TRBJ2-7; clone_size: once; d_call: TRBD2; cdr3_aa: CASSRTSGAYEQYF; cdr3_nt: TGTGCCAGTAGTAGGACTAGCGGTGCCTACGAGCAGTACTTC
v_call: TRBV7-9; j_call: TRBJ1-4; clone_size: NA; d_call: TRBD1; cdr3_aa: CASSPGWTGGVTNEKLFF; cdr3_nt: TGTGCCAGCAGCCCCGGATGGACAGGGGGTGTTACTAATGAAAAACTGTTTTTT
v_call: TRBV20-1; j_call: TRBJ1-1; clone_size: NA; d_call: TRBD1; cdr3_aa: CSVRQGGDPLGTEAFF; cdr3_nt: TGCAGTGTCCGACAGGGCGGTGATCCCTTGGGCACTGAAGCTTTCTTT
v_call: TRBV7-6; j_call: TRBJ2-3; clone_size: NA; d_call: TRBD2; cdr3_aa: CASSLVGLATDTQYF; cdr3_nt: TGTGCCAGCAGCTTAGTCGGACTAGCTACAGATACGCAGTATTTT
v_call: TRBV7-9; j_call: TRBJ1-2; clone_size: NA; d_call: NA; cdr3_aa: CASSPSALSYGYTF; cdr3_nt: TGTGCCAGCAGCCCCTCGGCCCTTAGCTATGGCTACACCTTC
v_call: TRBV5-1; j_call: TRBJ2-7; clone_size: NA; d_call: NA; cdr3_aa: CASHPTGPYEQYF; cdr3_nt: TGCGCCAGCCACCCGACCGGCCCATACGAGCAGTACTTC
v_call: TRBV5-1; j_call: TRBJ1-2; clone_size: NA; d_call: TRBD1; cdr3_aa: CASSSGQGVFTGYGYTF; cdr3_nt: TGCGCCAGCAGCTCGGGACAGGGGGTTTTTACGGGCTATGGCTACACCTTC